This section outlines one TCR beta chain sequence together with its context. Its antigen is not known. PCR primers comprised 60 Vbeta and 13 Jbeta primers. Assay: immunoSEQ multiplex PCR; the TCRdb copy retains only in-frame clones and omits some. The sample has some 190,000 clones; around 88% are singletons. These data are taken from a study of cytomegalovirus exposure and HLA in healthy donors. Overall study results and limits: Earlier analysis yielded a pattern in which most TCR beta V segments were productive about 87% or about 30% of the time. In a later analysis, specific HLA alleles were associated with approximately 17,000 TCR beta sequences at a 0.05 false discovery rate. There were three CMV-associated chains whose specificity for CMV antigens was confirmed in vitro.

Trimming stripped 2 bases from V and 0 bases from J, with 8 bases between. This CDR3 comprises 15 residues. Looked up from germline, CDR1 is LNHDA and CDR2 is SQIVND (reference sequence). The origin of this receptor is a woman between 25 and 40 years old in good health and CMV-seronegative. Sequencing used PBMCs. The V call is TRBV19, the J call TRBJ1-5; D may be TRBD1 (5 bases). The CDR3 DNA follows: TGTGCCAGTAGTATACAGGGTGGTAGCAATCAGCCCCAGCATTTT. Encoded protein: CASSIQGGSNQPQHF.